The clone carrying this T cell receptor (beta chain) was seen a handful of times. The data were obtained in a study of T cells in Graves' hyperthyroidism and ophthalmopathy. V lost 3 bases, J lost 0 bases, and 9 bases lay in between. This CDR3 spans 15 amino acids. Germline assignment: CDR1 MDHEN and CDR2 SYDVKM. RNA transcripts yielded amplified TCR beta CDR3 regions. The HTBI primer set drove a first-round RT-PCR of the TCR CDR3. TCRdb re-called the multiplex PCR reads with MiXCR, one entry per CDR3 protein. The sample comprises 550,000 to 800,000 distinct CDR3 sequences, approximately 16% of which are singletons, and under 10% rests with the top ten.

The material sequenced was blood. The rearrangement joins TRBV28 to TRBJ1-3; D might be TRBD1 (5 bases). This sequence originates from a man aged 18 to 29 with Graves' hyperthyroidism. The CDR3 loop reads CASSFPGNSGNTIYF. CDR3 DNA sequence: TGTGCCAGCAGTTTCCCAGGGAACTCTGGAAACACCATATATTTT.